What follows describes a single T cell receptor (beta chain). Its antigen is as yet unknown. The protocol was immunoSEQ multiplex PCR, while the TCRdb copy is restricted to in-frame clones and leaves out a portion. The table has around 41,000 clones, 80% to 90% seen once. This CDR3 has 13 amino acids. In germline, CDR1 is MDHEN, CDR2 SYDVKM. The germline V and J ends were trimmed by 8 bases and 8 bases, with 18 bases remaining between them. This sample stems from a study of OX40 agonist ivuxolimab in advanced cancers. Study information: Age averaged around 60 years (range about 20 to 80), and 82.7% were male.

Study-level findings and limits: At 0.1 to 3.0 mg/kg and by week 6, clonal expansion occurred in CD4+ and CD8+ blood T cells. In a subset of nonresponders, normalized T-cell clonal expansion was also low.

The chain joins TRBV28 to TRBJ1-2; D is unclear. The source was CD4+ or CD8+ T cells sorted from blood, collected in a trial of the OX40 agonist ivuxolimab. This receptor was obtained from an adult with an advanced solid tumor such as melanoma, head and neck, liver or kidney cancer. DNA for the CDR3: TGTGCCAGCGAATCCGGGATTAGGCAAGGCTACACCTTC. It is translated as CASESGIRQGYTF.